The 12 T cell receptor beta chains below were found in one sample sequenced in a study of identifying expanded T cells in peripheral blood. Measured with immunoSEQ multiplex PCR; TCRdb has only the in-frame clones, and not every one. The table includes about 85,000 clones, 88% detected once. Specimen: blood. The receptors here all came from a person aged 18-70 years in good health.

This rearrangement joins TRBV7-2 to TRBJ2-4, with a tentative D call TRBD2 (7 bases). Trimming took 5 bases from V and 8 from J, leaving 16 bases between them. The CDR3 sequence is 14 residues long. Germline assignment: CDR1 SGHTA and CDR2 FQGNSA. The CDR3 DNA reads TGTGCCAGCAGCCCGGTGGGGGGGCGGGACATTCAGTACTTC. It encodes CASSPVGGRDIQYF.

This clone was counted once. The chain combines TRBV7-9 with TRBJ2-7; maybe TRBD1 (6 bases). Germline V gene lookup returns CDR1 SEHNR and CDR2 FQNEAQ (reference sequence). V dropped 1 base and J dropped 4 bases, with 14 bases sitting between them. CDR3 size: 15 residues. CDR3 bases: TGTGCCAGCAGCTTAGTGGGCGGACAGAGTTACGAGCAGTACTTC. Its translation is CASSLVGGQSYEQYF.

The CDR3 coding sequence is TGTGCCAGCAGCCAAGCGGTATACGAGCAGTACTTC. This gives the protein CASSQAVYEQYF. V and J are TRBV6-6 and TRBJ2-7, with D tentatively TRBD2 (5 bases). The V and J ends lost 6 bases and 4 bases respectively, with 10 bases between them. The CDR3 totals 12 residues. Per the germline V gene, CDR1 is MNHNY and CDR2 is SVGAGI (reference sequence).

On this clone itself: The junction departs from germline at one end; a sequencing error may be responsible. The chain links TRBV13 to TRBJ2-7; 8 nucleotides align to TRBD2. The germline V gene encodes CDR1 PRHDT and CDR2 FYEKMQ (reference sequence). The CDR3 has 14 residues. CDR3 nucleotide sequence: TGTGCCAGCAGCATAGGGACTAGAATCTACGAGCAGTACTTC. This codes for CASSIGTRIYEQYF. The whole variable domain, remainder taken from reference TRBV13 and TRBJ2-7, is AAGVIQSPRHLIKEKRETATLKCYPIPRHDTVYWYQQGPGQDPQFLISFYEKMQSDKGSIPDRFSAQQFSDYHSELNMSSLELGDSALYFCASSIGTRIYEQYFGPGTRLTVT.

This CDR3 reads CASRGGSDPTNEQFF. CDR3 nucleotide sequence: TGTGCCAGCAGGGGCGGGTCGGACCCGACCAATGAGCAGTTCTTC. V gene TRBV5-6 combines with J gene TRBJ2-1, with D possibly matching TRBD2 (5 bases). Germline loops: CDR1 SGHDT, CDR2 YYEEEE. The CDR3 runs to 15 residues. V was trimmed by 5 bases and J by 6 bases, leaving 18 bases between them.

This clone was picked up one time. The chain joins TRBV19 to TRBJ2-7; possible D gene TRBD1, 6 bases. The germline V gene encodes CDR1 LNHDA and CDR2 SQIVND (reference sequence). V was clipped by 6 bases and J by 1 base, with 16 bases between them. The CDR3 spans 15 residues. DNA for the CDR3: TGTGCCAGTAGATGGGGACAAGGGATTTCCTACGAGCAGTACTTC. It specifies CASRWGQGISYEQYF. Full variable domain (remainder filled in from reference TRBV19 and TRBJ2-7): DGGITQSPKYLFRKEGQNVTLSCEQNLNHDAMYWYRQDPGQGLRLIYYSQIVNDFQKGDIAEGYSVSREKKESFPLTVTSAQKNPTAFYLCASRWGQGISYEQYFGPGTRLTVT.

This chain uses TRBV29-1 with TRBJ1-2; TRBD1 is a possible D gene (5 bases). This CDR3 spans 13 amino acids. V gave up 4 bases and J gave up 6 bases, with 15 bases separating them. Germline lookup yields CDR1 SQVTM and CDR2 ANQGSEA. In DNA form, the CDR3 reads TGCAGCGTTGGGAAGGGGCGGTGGGATGGCTACACCTTC. It is translated as CSVGKGRWDGYTF. The whole variable domain, remainder taken from reference TRBV29-1 and TRBJ1-2, is SAVISQKPSRDICQRGTSLTIQCQVDSQVTMMFWYRQQPGQSLTLIATANQGSEATYESGFVIDKFPISRPNLTFSTLTVSNMSPEDSSIYLCSVGKGRWDGYTFGSGTRLTVV.

The CDR3 nucleotides are TGTGCCAGTAGTACGCGAGACAGGGGGGACTACACAGATACGCAGTATTTT. Encoded protein: CASSTRDRGDYTDTQYF. The chain combines TRBV19 with TRBJ2-3; 9 bases align to TRBD1. The ends lost 4 bases at V and 2 bases at J; junction bases unmatched: 10. The germline V gene encodes CDR1 LNHDA and CDR2 SQIVND (reference sequence). This CDR3 has 17 residues.

This clone was observed once. This sequence joins TRBV19 and TRBJ2-3, with D possibly being TRBD1 or TRBD2 (6 bases each). Germline CDR1 reads LNHDA; CDR2 reads SQIVND (reference sequence). This CDR3 comprises 21 residues. The V gene lost 5 bases and the J gene lost 2 bases, with 32 bases spanning the gap. The CDR3 spells CASSSTATALPGAKSTDTQYF. As DNA, the CDR3 is TGTGCCAGTAGTTCAACGGCCACAGCCCTCCCGGGGGCCAAGTCCACAGATACGCAGTATTTT.

The chain uses TRBV18 and TRBJ2-1; a weak D match, TRBD1 (6 bases). The germline gives CDR1 KGHSH, CDR2 LQKENI. Trimming took 3 bases from V and 3 from J, leaving 12 bases between them. The CDR3 covers 15 residues. The CDR3 DNA follows: TGTGCCAGCTCACCGGAAGGGGGTGGCTACAATGAGCAGTTCTTC. Translating it yields CASSPEGGGYNEQFF.

The rearrangement uses TRBV4-3 and TRBJ2-5; perhaps TRBD2 as D (7 bases). Germline lookup yields CDR1 LGHNA and CDR2 YSLEER. There are 17 residues in the CDR3. V was clipped by 1 base and J by 5 bases, with 20 bases between them. CDR3 in amino acids: CASSQGTGGGAKETQYF. The CDR3, as DNA: TGCGCCAGCAGCCAAGGCACTGGTGGGGGGGCCAAGGAGACCCAGTACTTC.

V and J are TRBV4-1 and TRBJ1-6, with 10 nucleotides matching TRBD1. The CDR3 sequence is 17 residues long. The J segment lost 7 bases and the V segment lost 1 base, leaving 7 bases of the junction unmatched. CDR1 MGHRA and CDR2 YSYEKL come from the germline V gene. Here the CDR3 reads CASSQGHRDRGNSPLHF. The CDR3 nucleotides are TGCGCCAGCAGCCAAGGCCACAGGGACAGGGGCAATTCACCCCTCCACTTT.